The clone carrying this TCR beta chain was picked up a small number of times. Its target is not known. The sample comes from a study of identical twins. It was template switching that added a universal primer site, and there were unique molecular identifiers on the cDNA. Each CDR3 protein is one row after TCRdb ran MiXCR on the 5' RACE reads. The data hold a few hundred thousand distinct CDR3 sequences, with approximately 13% observed a single time. Study-wide results and limits: Abundant beta clonotypes from cord blood had fewer insertions, unlike memory repertoires, which showed none.

This same sample was also taken into another study, of yellow fever vaccine responses in identical twins.

The sequence was collected from a woman younger than 30 in good health. Sequenced: CD8+ T cells sorted from blood.

The chain's CDR3 is CASSVWSGETGDTEAFF. The CDR3 nucleotides read TGTGCCAGCAGCGTATGGTCCGGGGAGACGGGGGACACTGAAGCTTTCTTT. The genes are TRBV9 and TRBJ1-1; D perhaps matches TRBD1 (5 bases). The CDR3 extends over 17 amino acids. The V gene's germline CDR1 is SGDLS and CDR2 YYNGEE. V was trimmed by 1 base and J by 3 bases, leaving 19 bases between them.